Listed here is a single T cell receptor beta chain. Original data processing: It was from reference gene primer amplification that nucleated cell counts were estimated. Only in-frame clones appear in the TCRdb table, and some are missing; sequencing was by immunoSEQ multiplex PCR. That table is the source of V, J and clone size, and D and trimming were worked out from the DNA. The sample contains 250,000 to 350,000 clones, about 87% of which appear only once. Seattle patients were enrolled during active infection and followed longitudinally. Germline assignment: CDR1 GTSNPN and CDR2 SVGIG (reference sequence). Unmatched junction bases numbered 13, after V lost 2 bases and J lost 10 bases. The CDR3 contains 15 residues. The sample originates from a study of blood T cell repertoires in COVID-19. Across the study: Acute and convalescent COVID-19 samples came from the United States, Italy and Spain.

The TCR sequence derives from a woman in her fifties or sixties with COVID-19, enrolled during active disease. The chain employs TRBV30 and TRBJ1-1; TRBD1 agrees at 10 bases. The specimen was peripheral blood. This CDR3 is CAWSLPGQGVYTAFF. The CDR3 bases are TGTGCCTGGAGTCTTCCCGGACAGGGGGTATACACAGCTTTCTTT. The full variable domain, in which reference TRBV30 and TRBJ1-1 provide the parts outside the CDR3, is SQTIHQWPATLVQPVGSPLSLECTVEGTSNPNLYWYRQAAGRGLQLLFYSVGIGQISSEVPQNLSASRPQDRQFILSSKKLLLSDSGFYLCAWSLPGQGVYTAFFGQGTRLTVV.